The present TCR beta chain was sequenced within a study of control samples from healthy donors and cancer patients. This clone came up a few times. Clones were read by immunoSEQ multiplex PCR, and TCRdb kept only the in-frame ones, dropping some. The sample records under 80,000 clones, about 87% being singletons. CDR1 and CDR2 from the germline V gene are SGHTA and FQGTGA. The CDR3 loop spans 15 amino acids. V lost 5 bases and J 0 bases, leaving 13 bases between the germline ends. Sequencing used blood. The sequence was obtained from a man in his fifties in good health. V usage is TRBV7-3 and J usage is TRBJ1-1, with TRBD1 as a possible D gene (6 bases). DNA for the CDR3: TGTGCCAGCAGCGCGGACAGCTCTGTGAACACTGAAGCTTTCTTT. Its translation: CASSADSSVNTEAFF.